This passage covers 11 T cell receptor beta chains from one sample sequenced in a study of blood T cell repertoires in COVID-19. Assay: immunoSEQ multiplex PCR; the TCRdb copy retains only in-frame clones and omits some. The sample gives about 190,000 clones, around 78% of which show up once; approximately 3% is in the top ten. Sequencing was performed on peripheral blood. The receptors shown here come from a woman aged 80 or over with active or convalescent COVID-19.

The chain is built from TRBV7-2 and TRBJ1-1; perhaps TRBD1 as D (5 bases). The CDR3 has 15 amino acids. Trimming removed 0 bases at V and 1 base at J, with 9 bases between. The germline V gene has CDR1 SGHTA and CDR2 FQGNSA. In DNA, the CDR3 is TGTGCCAGCAGCTTAGCGGGACTGAGGAACACTGAAGCTTTCTTT. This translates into CASSLAGLRNTEAFF.

CDR3 region: CAGNSGTVYGYTF. The CDR3 DNA follows: TGTGCCGGCAATTCCGGGACAGTCTATGGCTACACCTTC. This rearrangement joins TRBV2 to TRBJ1-2, with 7 bases that match TRBD1. The CDR3 runs 13 residues. With V trimmed by 11 bases and J by 4 bases, 10 bases remained unmatched. Germline CDR1 reads SNHLY; CDR2 reads FYNNEI. The full variable domain, with the rest looked up from reference TRBV2 and TRBJ1-2, is EPEVTQTPSHQVTQMGQEVILRCVPISNHLYFYWYRQILGQKVEFLVSFYNNEISEKSEIFDDQFSVERPDGSNFTLKIRSTKLEDSAMYFCAGNSGTVYGYTFGSGTRLTVV.

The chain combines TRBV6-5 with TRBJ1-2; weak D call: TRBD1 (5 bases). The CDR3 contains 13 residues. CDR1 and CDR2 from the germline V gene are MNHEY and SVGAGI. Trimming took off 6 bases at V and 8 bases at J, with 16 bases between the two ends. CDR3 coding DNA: TGTGCCAGCAGGGTAGAAGGATCAGGGGGCTACACCTTC. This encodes CASRVEGSGGYTF.

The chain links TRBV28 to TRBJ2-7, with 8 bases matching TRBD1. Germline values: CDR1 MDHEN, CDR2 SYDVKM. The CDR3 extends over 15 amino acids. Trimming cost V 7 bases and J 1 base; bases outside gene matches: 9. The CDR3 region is CASTRGLGRSYEQYF. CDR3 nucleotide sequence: TGTGCCAGCACCAGGGGGCTCGGGCGATCCTACGAGCAGTACTTC.

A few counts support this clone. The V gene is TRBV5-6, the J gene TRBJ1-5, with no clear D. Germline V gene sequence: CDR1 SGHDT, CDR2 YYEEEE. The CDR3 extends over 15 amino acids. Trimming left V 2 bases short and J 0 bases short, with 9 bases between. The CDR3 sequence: CASSLNSYSNQPQHF. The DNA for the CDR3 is TGTGCCAGCAGCTTAAACAGTTATAGCAATCAGCCCCAGCATTTT.

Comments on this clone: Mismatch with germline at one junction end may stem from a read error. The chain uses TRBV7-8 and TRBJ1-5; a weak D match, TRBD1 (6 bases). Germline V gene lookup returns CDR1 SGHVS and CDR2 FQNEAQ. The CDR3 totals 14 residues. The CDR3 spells CASSRTVSNQSQHF. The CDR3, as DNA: TGTGCCAGCAGCCGGACAGTTAGCAATCAGTCCCAGCATTTT.

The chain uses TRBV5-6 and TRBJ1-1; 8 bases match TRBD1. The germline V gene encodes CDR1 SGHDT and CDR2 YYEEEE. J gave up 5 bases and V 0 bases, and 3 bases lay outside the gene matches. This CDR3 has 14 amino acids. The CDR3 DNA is TGTGCCAGCAGCTTGGTCACAGGGGGGACTGAAGCTTTCTTT. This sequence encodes CASSLVTGGTEAFF.

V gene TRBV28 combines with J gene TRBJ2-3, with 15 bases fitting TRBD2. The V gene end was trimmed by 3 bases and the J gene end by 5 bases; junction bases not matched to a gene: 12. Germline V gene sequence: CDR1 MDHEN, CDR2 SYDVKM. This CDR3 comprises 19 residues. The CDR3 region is CASSFGGLAGGLSEDTQYF. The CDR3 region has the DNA TGTGCCAGCAGTTTCGGAGGACTAGCGGGGGGGCTATCTGAAGATACGCAGTATTTT.

CDR3 bases: TGCGCCAGCAGTTGGACAGGGACTGGAAACACCATATATTTT. This gives the protein CASSWTGTGNTIYF. The chain recombines TRBV5-1 with TRBJ1-3; TRBD1 matches at 8 bases. This CDR3 has 14 amino acids. V was pared by 5 bases and J by 2 bases, with 3 bases of the junction left unmatched. CDR1 is SGHRS and CDR2 is YFSETQ in the germline V gene.

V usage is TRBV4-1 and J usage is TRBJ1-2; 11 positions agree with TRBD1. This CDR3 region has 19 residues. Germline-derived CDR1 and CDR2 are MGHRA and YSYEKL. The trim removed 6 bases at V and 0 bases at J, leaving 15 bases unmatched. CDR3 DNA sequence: TGCGCCAGCAGTGCCCAGGACAGGGGGCGCGGGTGGGCTAACTATGGCTACACCTTC. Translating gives CASSAQDRGRGWANYGYTF.

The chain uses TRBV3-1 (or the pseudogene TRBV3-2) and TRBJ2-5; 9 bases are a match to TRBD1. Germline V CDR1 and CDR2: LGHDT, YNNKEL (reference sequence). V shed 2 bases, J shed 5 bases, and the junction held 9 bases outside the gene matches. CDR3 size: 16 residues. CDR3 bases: TGTGCCAGCAGCCAAAATCCAATAACAGGGGGCGAGACCCAGTACTTC. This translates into CASSQNPITGGETQYF.